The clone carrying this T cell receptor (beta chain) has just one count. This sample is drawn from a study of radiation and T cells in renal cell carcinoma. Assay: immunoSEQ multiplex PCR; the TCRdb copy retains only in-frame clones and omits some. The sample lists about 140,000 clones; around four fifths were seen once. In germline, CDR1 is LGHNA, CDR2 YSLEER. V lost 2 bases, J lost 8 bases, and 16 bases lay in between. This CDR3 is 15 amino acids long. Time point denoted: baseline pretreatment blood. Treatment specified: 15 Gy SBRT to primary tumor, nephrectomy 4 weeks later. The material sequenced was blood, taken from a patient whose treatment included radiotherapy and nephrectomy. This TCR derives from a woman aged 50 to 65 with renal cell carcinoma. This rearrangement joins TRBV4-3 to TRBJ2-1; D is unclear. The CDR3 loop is CASSQRSNEVDEQFF. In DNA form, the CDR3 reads TGCGCCAGCAGCCAAAGGTCCAATGAGGTGGATGAGCAGTTCTTC.